This T cell receptor beta chain was obtained from a study of vaccination and CD4 T cells after COVID-19. About the study: The cells were exposed to overlapping spike peptides originating from SARS-CoV-2, HCoV-NL63, HCoV-OC43 and HCoV-229E for stimulation.

At the Johns Hopkins FTIC core, DNA taken from cultured CD4+ T cells was sequenced by way of the Oncomine TCR Beta short-read assay. Cultured CD4+ T cells were the source of extracted genomic DNA. MiXCR, applied by TCRdb to the PCR reads, yields one record per CDR3 protein. In the table there are 20,000 to 25,000 distinct CDR3 sequences, approximately 59% of which are singletons. This clonotype was recorded a few times. Its cognate antigen is unknown. Treatment in this sample: roughly ten-day PBMC culture with coronavirus spike peptide pools or control peptides (ViraFEST assay). Expanded clonotypes were found by TCR sequencing after peptide-pool stimulation (ViraFEST). Each well received 2 million or so PBMCs, cultured with around 10 IU/ml IL-2 and 10 ug/ml peptide pools. The length of the CDR3 is 15 residues. The germline gives CDR1 DFQATT, CDR2 SNEGSKA (reference sequence). V shed 4 bases and J 5 bases; nucleotides not matched to a gene: 11.

The V gene is TRBV20-1, the J gene TRBJ2-5; TRBD1 matches 9 bases. This receptor was identified in a human donor who received a COVID-19 vaccine. This sample comprised CD4+ T cells from blood, cultured in vitro, obtained after SARS-CoV-2 vaccination. The CDR3 is CSATQTGGGGETQYF. Here the CDR3 DNA reads TGCAGTGCTACCCAGACAGGGGGGGGAGGGGAGACCCAGTACTTC.